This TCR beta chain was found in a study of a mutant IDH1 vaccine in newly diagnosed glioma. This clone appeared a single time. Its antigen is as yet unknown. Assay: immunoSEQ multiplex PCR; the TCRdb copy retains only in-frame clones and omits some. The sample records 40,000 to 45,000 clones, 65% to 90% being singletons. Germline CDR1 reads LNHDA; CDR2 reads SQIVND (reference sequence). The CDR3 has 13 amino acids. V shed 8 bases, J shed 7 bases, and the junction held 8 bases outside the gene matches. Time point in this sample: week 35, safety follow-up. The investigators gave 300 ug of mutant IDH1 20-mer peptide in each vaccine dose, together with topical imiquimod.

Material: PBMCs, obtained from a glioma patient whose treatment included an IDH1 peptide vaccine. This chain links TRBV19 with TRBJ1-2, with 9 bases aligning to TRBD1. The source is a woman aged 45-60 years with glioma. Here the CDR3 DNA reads TGTGCCAGTGGGGGACAGGGTCTTATTGGCTACACCTTC. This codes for CASGGQGLIGYTF.